The rows below give T cell receptor beta chains drawn from one sample of a study of T cell responses to AZD1222 COVID-19 vaccine. Method: immunoSEQ multiplex PCR; TCRdb's copy keeps in-frame clones and lacks some. The sample has around 120,000 clones, about 91% seen once. The sample here was peripheral blood, taken on day 0 of AZD1222 vaccination. All receptors derive from an adult in good health. CDR3s include the opening cysteine and the closing phenylalanine or tryptophan. A D gene is named only where the DNA matches it firmly. A row's size may be missing; if present it is once, few, many or a size class.

size	V	D	J	CDR3	DNA
NA	TRBV29-1	TRBD2	TRBJ2-1	CSVADGRASEQFF	TGCAGCGTTGCTGACGGGAGGGCCAGTGAGCAGTTCTTC
NA	TRBV14	NA	TRBJ2-7	CASSPGLLRDEQYF	TGTGCCAGCAGCCCAGGACTGTTGCGGGACGAGCAGTACTTC
NA	TRBV6-4	TRBD2	TRBJ2-7	CASSDAASGSHEQYF	TGTGCCAGCAGTGACGCGGCTAGCGGGAGCCACGAGCAGTACTTC
NA	TRBV6-1	TRBD2	TRBJ2-1	CASSEGDAGGYNEQFF	TGTGCCAGCAGTGAGGGGGATGCGGGGGGCTACAATGAGCAGTTCTTC
NA	TRBV30	NA	TRBJ2-1	CALGDGSQYNEQFF	TGTGCCTTGGGGGACGGGAGCCAATACAATGAGCAGTTCTTC
once	TRBV30	NA	TRBJ1-2	CAWSAHGGGINYGYTF	TGTGCCTGGAGTGCTCATGGAGGGGGGATTAACTATGGCTACACCTTC
NA	TRBV16	NA	TRBJ2-1	CASSQSFRDNEQFF	TGTGCCAGCAGCCAATCTTTCAGGGACAATGAGCAGTTCTTC
NA	TRBV14	NA	TRBJ2-7	CASSQVRGTGEQYF	TGTGCCAGCAGCCAAGTACGGGGGACGGGGGAGCAGTACTTC
NA	TRBV6-4	TRBD1	TRBJ1-1	CASSDFAGGETEAFF	TGTGCCAGCAGTGATTTCGCAGGGGGGGAGACTGAAGCTTTCTTT
NA	TRBV7-2	TRBD1	TRBJ2-7	CASSLGSGGTYEQYF	TGTGCCAGCAGCTTAGGGTCAGGGGGAACCTACGAGCAGTACTTC
NA	TRBV6-5	NA	TRBJ1-5	CASSTGTGMPQHF	TGTGCCAGCAGTACGGGCACCGGAATGCCCCAGCATTTT
NA	TRBV4-2	NA	TRBJ1-5	CASSQGVNQPQHF	TGTGCCAGCAGCCAAGGGGTCAATCAGCCCCAGCATTTT
NA	TRBV5-1	NA	TRBJ1-5	CASSLQGEEPQHF	TGCGCCAGCAGCTTACAGGGAGAGGAGCCCCAGCATTTT
NA	TRBV3-1/TRBV3-2	NA	TRBJ2-1	CASSPAGGRSYNEQFF	TGTGCCAGCAGCCCAGCCGGGGGCCGCTCCTACAATGAGCAGTTCTTC
once	TRBV2	TRBD2	TRBJ2-1	CASRVAGAPYNEQFF	TGTGCCAGCAGGGTAGCGGGAGCCCCCTACAATGAGCAGTTCTTC
NA	TRBV9	NA	TRBJ1-1	CASSVGSSQGDTEAFF	TGTGCCAGCAGCGTAGGGTCGAGCCAAGGGGACACTGAAGCTTTCTTT
medium-sized	TRBV9	TRBD2	TRBJ2-1	CASSVGGSGGPIGNEQFF	TGTGCCAGCAGCGTAGGAGGTAGCGGGGGTCCTATAGGCAATGAGCAGTTCTTC
once	TRBV27	TRBD2	TRBJ2-2	CASSLYSGRGSGELFF	TGTGCCAGCAGTTTATATAGCGGGAGGGGTAGCGGGGAGCTGTTTTTT
NA	TRBV19	NA	TRBJ2-2	CASSKWESTGELFF	TGTGCCAGTAGTAAATGGGAGAGCACCGGGGAGCTGTTTTTT
NA	TRBV18	TRBD1	TRBJ1-2	CASSGTGSRLNGYTF	TGTGCCAGCTCGGGGACAGGGAGCCGCCTTAATGGCTACACCTTC
once	TRBV27	TRBD1	TRBJ2-5	CASMDRQETQYF	TGTGCCAGTATGGACAGGCAAGAGACCCAGTACTTC
NA	TRBV9	NA	TRBJ2-7	CASSVGGNRYEQYF	TGTGCCAGCAGCGTAGGAGGGAATCGCTACGAGCAGTACTTC
NA	TRBV11-1	TRBD1	TRBJ2-1	CASSIDRGDEQFF	TGTGCCAGCAGCATAGACAGGGGGGATGAGCAGTTCTTC
NA	TRBV5-1	NA	TRBJ1-1	CATAERMNTEAFF	TGCGCCACCGCGGAGCGGATGAACACTGAAGCTTTCTTT
NA	TRBV6-5	NA	TRBJ1-1	CASSYGGLANTEAFF	TGTGCCAGCAGTTACGGGGGGCTCGCCAACACTGAAGCTTTCTTT
few	TRBV3-1/TRBV3-2	NA	TRBJ1-2	CASSQEYYGYTF	TGTGCCAGCAGCCAAGAGTACTATGGCTACACCTTC
NA	TRBV25-1	NA	TRBJ2-2	CASSGQPPNTGELFF	TGTGCCAGCAGTGGACAACCACCCAACACCGGGGAGCTGTTTTTT
NA	TRBV3-1/TRBV3-2	TRBD2	TRBJ2-7	CASSRGLAGAGSVPYEQYF	TGTGCCAGCAGCCGAGGACTAGCGGGAGCCGGTTCAGTACCCTACGAGCAGTACTTC
once	TRBV4-2	NA	TRBJ2-2	CASSQDRTKPANTGELFF	TGTGCCAGCAGCCAAGACAGGACTAAACCCGCGAACACCGGGGAGCTGTTTTTT
NA	TRBV7-9	NA	TRBJ2-4	CASSFPSSDIQYF	TGTGCCAGCAGCTTTCCCTCGAGTGACATTCAGTACTTC
NA	TRBV12-3/TRBV12-4	NA	TRBJ2-1	CASTQGSYNEQFF	TGTGCCAGCACCCAGGGGTCCTACAATGAGCAGTTCTTC
NA	TRBV2	TRBD1	TRBJ1-1	CASRNRTGPIFF	TGTGCCAGCAGGAACCGGACAGGCCCAATTTTCTTT
once	TRBV21-1	NA	TRBJ1-2	CASEGGGTF	TGTGCCAGCGAAGGCGGTGGCACCTTC